This entry features one T cell receptor beta chain sequence. The junction differs from germline at one of its ends, possibly a read error. These data originate in a study of Graves' ophthalmopathy and Graves' hyperthyroidism. Using RNA transcripts, the TCR beta CDR3 regions were amplified. The library came from an HTBI-primed first-round RT-PCR and a second-round multiplex PCR. TCRdb used MiXCR to reprocess the multiplex PCR reads, holding one entry per CDR3 protein. In the table there are around 36,000 distinct CDR3 sequences, 45% to 55% of which are singletons. The clonotype originates from an adult woman with stable Graves' hyperthyroidism. Sequenced material: peripheral blood.

CDR3 residues: CASFGQGLNTEAF. The CDR3 DNA reads TGTGCCAGCTTCGGACAGGGGCTGAACACTGAAGCTTTC. J is TRBJ2-6 and V is TRBV2; 9 nucleotides line up with TRBD1. CDR1 is SNHLY and CDR2 is FYNNEI in the germline V gene. This CDR3 has 13 residues.